This TCR beta chain was profiled in a study of cytomegalovirus exposure and HLA in healthy donors. As for the study in general: A subsequent analysis stated that the 120 validation repertoires were run on the same platform as the approximately 700 first-cohort repertoires. The study's findings and limits: Cytomegalovirus status was reportedly diagnosed by the classifier with high specificity and sensitivity. According to the study, about 180 TCR beta chains were cytomegalovirus-associated.

Trimming removed 0 bases at V and 4 bases at J, with 13 bases between. The length of the CDR3 is 15 residues. The germline V gene has CDR1 SGHRS and CDR2 YFSETQ. Points on this clone: Its target is not known.

Clones were read by immunoSEQ multiplex PCR, and TCRdb kept only the in-frame ones, dropping some. This sample has 240,000 or so clones, with approximately 84% found just once. The chain uses TRBV5-1 and TRBJ1-1; tentative D call: TRBD1 (6 bases). The source of this sequence is a woman aged 25 to 39 in good health and CMV-seropositive. The sample comprised PBMCs. The CDR3 nucleotides read TGCGCCAGCAGCTTGGAGGGACAAAAAGGCACTGAAGCTTTCTTT. Translating gives CASSLEGQKGTEAFF.